These 14 T cell receptor beta chains share one sample of origin, sequenced in a study of OX40 agonist ivuxolimab in advanced cancers. Assay: immunoSEQ multiplex PCR; the TCRdb copy retains only in-frame clones and omits some. The sample gives approximately 76,000 clones, nearly 95% of which show up once; 6.2% is in the top ten. The specimen was CD4+ or CD8+ T cells sorted from blood, collected in a trial of the OX40 agonist ivuxolimab. These TCRs come from an adult with an advanced solid tumor such as melanoma, head and neck, liver or kidney cancer.

V usage is TRBV7-6 and J usage is TRBJ2-7, with D tentatively TRBD1 (5 bases). Looked up from germline, CDR1 is SGHVS and CDR2 is FNYEAQ. The ends were cut back, 0 bases at V and 7 bases at J, with 16 bases in the middle. The CDR3 is 15 amino acids. CDR3 residues: CASSLAPRGAEEQYF. The CDR3 nucleotides are TGTGCCAGCAGCTTAGCCCCACGTGGGGCAGAGGAGCAGTACTTC.

The V gene is TRBV21-1, the J gene TRBJ1-6; the table gives TRBD1 as D, unverified against the DNA. TRBV21-1 is described as a pseudogene. The CDR3 is 15 residues long. The CDR3 region is CASSIGQGACKDLHF. Here the CDR3 DNA reads TGTGCCAGCAGCATCGGACAGGGGGCATGTAAGGACCTCCACTTT.

The V call is TRBV7-2, the J call TRBJ1-4, with D possibly TRBD1 on 5 matching bases. The ends were cut back, 8 bases at V and 1 base at J, with 11 bases in the middle. Germline V gene sequence: CDR1 SGHTA, CDR2 FQGNSA. This CDR3 comprises 14 residues. CDR3 residues: CASGGWETNEKLFF. As DNA, the CDR3 is TGTGCCAGCGGGGGTTGGGAAACTAATGAAAAACTGTTTTTT.

This chain links TRBV7-2 with TRBJ2-7; either TRBD1 or TRBD2 may fit D (5 bases each). V lost 3 bases and J 6 bases, leaving 15 bases between the germline ends. Germline lookup yields CDR1 SGHTA and CDR2 FQGNSA. CDR3 length: 14 residues. CDR3 loop: CASSFGPGTPEQYF. CDR3 nucleotides: TGTGCCAGCAGCTTTGGCCCAGGGACGCCCGAGCAGTACTTC.

The V gene is TRBV19, the J gene TRBJ2-1; D ambiguous. CDR1 and CDR2 from the germline V gene are LNHDA and SQIVND (reference sequence). The CDR3 runs to 11 residues. The ends were cut back, 7 bases at V and 9 bases at J, with 10 bases in the middle. DNA for the CDR3: TGTGCCAGTACCTACGCGAGTGAGCAGTTCTTC. Translation gives CASTYASEQFF.

This clone was counted a single time. The CDR3 sequence is CASSQEGQGGNEQFF. CDR3 nucleotides: TGCGCCAGCAGCCAAGAGGGACAGGGGGGCAATGAGCAGTTCTTC. V gene TRBV4-1 combines with J gene TRBJ2-1; 11 bases map to TRBD1. The CDR3 extends over 15 amino acids. V was pared by 0 bases and J by 6 bases, with 1 base of the junction left unmatched. In germline, CDR1 is MGHRA, CDR2 YSYEKL.

CDR3 amino acids: CASTPWEGAPNTIYF. The CDR3, as DNA: TGTGCCAGTACCCCTTGGGAGGGGGCGCCGAACACCATATATTTT. The chain joins TRBV19 to TRBJ1-3; 7 nucleotides align to TRBD1. J gave up 7 bases and V 7 bases, and 13 bases lay outside the gene matches. CDR1 and CDR2 from the germline V gene are LNHDA and SQIVND (reference sequence). This CDR3 contains 15 residues.

This rearrangement joins TRBV13 to TRBJ2-5; 11 bases fit TRBD2. The CDR3 is 15 residues long. Trimming at V came to 7 bases and at J to 2 bases, leaving 6 bases not matched to a gene. In germline, CDR1 is PRHDT, CDR2 FYEKMQ (reference sequence). Written as DNA, the CDR3 is TGTGCCAGCACCCATAGACTAGCGGGGCAAGAGACCCAGTACTTC. It codes for CASTHRLAGQETQYF.

This clone occurred once. The chain links TRBV19 to TRBJ2-7; D ambiguous. The CDR3 loop spans 14 amino acids. V was cut by 1 base and J by 0 bases, with 7 bases left in between. Germline loops: CDR1 LNHDA, CDR2 SQIVND (reference sequence). CDR3 loop: CASSIGHPSYEQYF. DNA of the CDR3: TGTGCCAGTAGTATAGGACACCCCTCCTACGAGCAGTACTTC.

V and J are TRBV5-5 and TRBJ2-1; D is unclear. The V gene's germline CDR1 is SGHKS and CDR2 YYEKEE (reference sequence). V was shortened by 2 bases and J by 4 bases, with 1 base between the two germline ends. The CDR3 is made up of 11 amino acids. CDR3 protein: CASSLYNEQFF. CDR3 DNA sequence: TGTGCCAGCAGCTTATACAATGAGCAGTTCTTC.

The CDR3 bases are TGTGCCAGCAGCTTCAATGAGCAGTTCTTC. This translates into CASSFNEQFF. V gene TRBV11-2 combines with J gene TRBJ2-1; D not certain. In germline, CDR1 is SGHAT, CDR2 FQNNGV. V lost 3 bases to trimming and J lost 6 bases, with 0 bases between them. CDR3 length: 10 residues.

J is TRBJ2-2 and V is TRBV4-3, with TRBD2 identical over 9 bases. The CDR3 has 12 amino acids. From germline, CDR1 is LGHNA and CDR2 YSLEER. Unmatched junction bases numbered 4, after V lost 7 bases and J lost 10 bases. The CDR3 DNA reads TGCGCCAGCAAAGGCGGGAGGGAGGAGCTGTTTTTT. It specifies CASKGGREELFF.

V is TRBV7-8 and J is TRBJ2-1; D is possibly TRBD1 (5 bases). This CDR3 is built from 14 residues. Trimming cost V 3 bases and J 7 bases, with 13 bases left between them. Germline-derived CDR1 and CDR2 are SGHVS and FQNEAQ. The CDR3 DNA reads TGTGCCAGCAGCTTTGGGGCGGTCGGGAATGAGCAGTTCTTC. This gives the protein CASSFGAVGNEQFF.

This chain joins TRBV28 and TRBJ2-2, with a weak D call TRBD1 (5 bases). V lost 6 bases, J lost 5 bases, and 13 bases lay in between. Germline V gene sequence: CDR1 MDHEN, CDR2 SYDVKM. The CDR3 length is 14 residues. The CDR3 here is CASSYRQLTGELFF. The CDR3 DNA reads as TGTGCCAGCAGCTATCGACAGTTAACCGGGGAGCTGTTTTTT.